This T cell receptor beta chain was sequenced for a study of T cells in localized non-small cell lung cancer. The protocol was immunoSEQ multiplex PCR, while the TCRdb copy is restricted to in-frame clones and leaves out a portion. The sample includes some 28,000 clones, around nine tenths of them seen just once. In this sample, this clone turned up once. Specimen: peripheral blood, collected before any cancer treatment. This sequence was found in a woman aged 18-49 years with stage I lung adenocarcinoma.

The CDR3 bases are TGTGCCTGGAGTGCGTCAATGAACACTGAAGCTTTCTTT. It codes for CAWSASMNTEAFF. The chain employs TRBV30 and TRBJ1-1; D uncertain. The ends were cut back, 1 base at V and 0 bases at J, with 6 bases in the middle. The V gene's germline CDR1 is GTSNPN and CDR2 SVGIG (reference sequence). The CDR3 totals 13 residues.